A selection of T cell receptor beta chains follows, all from one sample in a study of OX40 agonist ivuxolimab in advanced cancers. Profiled with immunoSEQ multiplex PCR; TCRdb holds only in-frame clones, not every one. The repertoire holds around 19,000 clones, with approximately 84% as singletons. The sample consisted of CD4+ or CD8+ T cells sorted from blood, taken in a trial of the OX40 agonist ivuxolimab. The receptors were sampled from an adult with an advanced solid tumor such as melanoma, head and neck, liver or kidney cancer. CDR3s include the opening cysteine and the closing phenylalanine or tryptophan. The order of the fields is clone size, V gene, CDR3 length, J gene, D gene, CDR3 DNA, CDR3 protein. The D gene is left open where the match is weak. Some rows have no size entry. The others give once, few or many, or a class for an expanded clone.

.,TRBV15,16,TRBJ1-2,.,TGTGCCACCAGCAGAGAGGCGGGGCGCTTAAGCTATGGCTACACCTTC,CATSREAGRLSYGYTF
.,TRBV7-3,15,TRBJ2-7,TRBD2,TGTGCCAGCAGCGAACTAGCGGGAGGCCCCTACGAGCAGTACTTC,CASSELAGGPYEQYF
.,TRBV9,15,TRBJ2-1,.,TGTGCCAGCAGCGAGGACGGGGGGCCCTACAATGAGCAGTTCTTC,CASSEDGGPYNEQFF
.,TRBV6-5,15,TRBJ2-3,.,TGTGCCAGCAGCTTTTCTCCCGGGTCCACAGATACGCAGTATTTT,CASSFSPGSTDTQYF
.,TRBV28,16,TRBJ2-7,TRBD2,TGTGCCAGCAGTTTCTGGGGGGGATCCGTCTCCTACGAGCAGTACTTC,CASSFWGGSVSYEQYF
few,TRBV11-2,17,TRBJ2-1,.,TGTGCCAGCAGCTTAGATGTGGCGGGCCAGTCCTACAATGAGCAGTTCTTC,CASSLDVAGQSYNEQFF
medium-sized,TRBV10-2,10,TRBJ2-7,.,TGCGCCAGCAGTGAAGGCGAGCAGTACTTC,CASSEGEQYF
once,TRBV6-1,13,TRBJ2-7,TRBD1,TGTGCCATCCTGGGACAGGGCATCGACGAGCAGTACTTC,CAILGQGIDEQYF
.,TRBV28,15,TRBJ2-2,TRBD1,TGTGCCAGCAGTTTGTGGCAGGGGGCCGGCGGGGAGCTGTTTTTT,CASSLWQGAGGELFF
.,TRBV4-1,15,TRBJ1-3,TRBD1,TGCGCCAGCAGCCAATTGACAGGGCTTGGAAACACCATATATTTT,CASSQLTGLGNTIYF
.,TRBV6-5,14,TRBJ2-7,TRBD1,TGTGCCAGCAGTTCGGGACAGATGACCTACGAGCAGTACTTC,CASSSGQMTYEQYF
.,TRBV9,16,TRBJ1-2,TRBD1,TGTGCCAGCAGCGTCGACTCCGGGACAGAGAACTATGGCTACACCTTC,CASSVDSGTENYGYTF
.,TRBV6-5,12,TRBJ2-3,.,TGTGCCAGCAGTTACTCGGGTGATACGCAGTATTTT,CASSYSGDTQYF
.,TRBV11-2,14,TRBJ2-7,.,TGTGCCAGCAGCGCCGGGACGGAGGTCAAGGAGCAGTACTTC,CASSAGTEVKEQYF
once,TRBV9,16,TRBJ2-5,TRBD2,TGTGCCAGCAGCGTAGAGCGGGGGGGATCCCAAGAGACCCAGTACTTC,CASSVERGGSQETQYF
.,TRBV7-9,16,TRBJ2-1,TRBD2,TGTGCCAGCAGCCCCACCGAGCGGGGGGGCATAGATGAGCAGTTCTTC,CASSPTERGGIDEQFF
.,TRBV27,14,TRBJ1-5,.,TGTGCCAGCAGCCACCTGGGGGGCAATCAGCCCCAGCATTTT,CASSHLGGNQPQHF
.,TRBV6-1,14,TRBJ1-2,.,TGTGCCAGCAGGGGGGCCCGGAGGGACTATGGCTACACCTTC,CASRGARRDYGYTF
.,TRBV21-1,12,TRBJ2-1,.,TGTGCCAGCAGCAAAGCGCGGATTGAGCAGTTCTTC,CASSKARIEQFF
.,TRBV30,14,TRBJ1-2,.,TGTGCCTGGAGCCCCGGGAGAGGGCACTATGGCTACACCTTC,CAWSPGRGHYGYTF
.,TRBV20-1,11,TRBJ1-2,.,TGCAGTGCTTCCGGGGACTATGGCTACACCTTC,CSASGDYGYTF
.,TRBV4-1,14,TRBJ2-7,TRBD2,TGCGCCAGCAGGAGCGGGGGCACCTCCTACGAGCAGTACTTC,CASRSGGTSYEQYF
.,TRBV14,15,TRBJ2-5,TRBD1,TGTGCCAGCAGCCAAGAGGGACAGGGTAGAGAGACCCAGTACTTC,CASSQEGQGRETQYF
.,TRBV7-3,15,TRBJ1-1,.,TGTGCCAGCAGCCCCGTGGGGGCCGGGGACACTGAAGCTTTCTTT,CASSPVGAGDTEAFF
.,TRBV27,17,TRBJ2-1,TRBD2,TGTGCCAGCAGTTTTACCGTACTAGCGGGAGGAAACAATGAGCAGTTCTTC,CASSFTVLAGGNNEQFF
.,TRBV2,12,TRBJ2-4,.,TGTGCCAGCAGTGAATGGCGGGAATCGTCGTACTTC,CASSEWRESSYF
.,TRBV18,16,TRBJ2-7,.,TGTGCCAGCTCACCGCTGGACTGGGATGAAACCTACGAGCAGTACTTC,CASSPLDWDETYEQYF
.,TRBV9,14,TRBJ1-1,.,TGTGCCAGCAGCGTAGGTTCGGGGACCACTGAAGCTTTCTTT,CASSVGSGTTEAFF
.,TRBV9,14,TRBJ2-7,TRBD2,TGTGCCAGCAGCCCATCGGGGGGCTCCTACGAGCAGTACTTC,CASSPSGGSYEQYF
.,TRBV9,14,TRBJ2-7,.,TGTGCCAGCAGCGTGGGCGTTTTGGTAGACGAGCAGTACTTC,CASSVGVLVDEQYF